A single sample is the source of the 10 T cell receptor beta chains below, sequenced in a study of shared clonotypes between healthy human individuals. Data came from immunoSEQ multiplex PCR; TCRdb stores just in-frame clones and leaves some out. Of about 520,000 clones listed, approximately 95% are singletons. Sequenced input: naive CD4+ T cells sorted from blood. The subset is: CD45RA+ positively selected. The receptors derive from a woman between 25 and 40 years old in good health.

The V and J genes are TRBV19 and TRBJ1-5; D might be TRBD1 (5 bases). The germline V gene has CDR1 LNHDA and CDR2 SQIVND (reference sequence). Between the trimmed V and J ends, which lost 4 bases and 1 base, there was a span of 17 bases. The CDR3 consists of 17 residues. The CDR3 DNA reads TGTGCCAGTAGTACTCTGTACGGGGGGGGGAGCAATCAGCCCCAGCATTTT. This translates into CASSTLYGGGSNQPQHF.

Of note for this clone: Other DNA sequences in this sample translate to the same CDR3. The chain uses TRBV20-1 and TRBJ2-1, with a weak D call TRBD2 (6 bases). The V and J ends lost 3 bases and 6 bases respectively, with 6 bases between them. CDR1 is DFQATT and CDR2 is SNEGSKA in the germline V gene (reference sequence). The CDR3 spans 11 residues. The CDR3 protein is CSARGGNEQFF. The CDR3 nucleotides read TGCAGTGCTAGGGGAGGCAATGAGCAGTTCTTC.

This chain joins TRBV14 and TRBJ1-1; D not certain. Trimming took 1 base from V and 10 from J, leaving 10 bases between them. There are 12 residues in the CDR3. Germline CDR1 and CDR2: SGHDN and FVKESK. The CDR3 nucleotides are TGTGCCAGCAGCCAAGCTAATATGAGAGCTTTCTTT. Residues: CASSQANMRAFF.

The genes are TRBV9 and TRBJ2-5; 7 bases are a match to TRBD1. The DNA end is more similar to TRBJ2-7, so the J call may be wrong. This CDR3 has 14 residues. Germline V lookup: CDR1 SGDLS, CDR2 YYNGEE. CDR3 in amino acids: CASSVDGTAYEQYF. CDR3 nucleotides: TGTGCCAGCAGCGTAGACGGGACAGCCTACGAGCAGTACTTC.

This clone was counted between two and nine times. The rearrangement links TRBV5-1 to TRBJ2-7, with D unclear. Germline CDR1 SGHRS, CDR2 YFSETQ. The ends were cut back, 0 bases at V and 8 bases at J, with 9 bases in the middle. The CDR3 length is 12 residues. This chain's CDR3 is CASSLEFGKQYF. The CDR3 region has the DNA TGCGCCAGCAGCTTGGAGTTTGGCAAGCAGTACTTC.

This clone was picked up one time. The J gene is TRBJ2-2, the V gene TRBV6-5; D is unresolved. The CDR3 loop spans 15 amino acids. With 6 bases removed from V and 0 bases from J, the gap between germline ends came to 11 bases. Per germline, CDR1 MNHEY and CDR2 SVGAGI. CDR3 sequence (DNA): TGTGCCAGCAGCTCTAGGCTTTCGAACACCGGGGAGCTGTTTTTT. Translation: CASSSRLSNTGELFF.

The CDR3 nucleotides read TGTGCCAGCTCACCACCTAGCGGGGGCCAAGAGACCCAGTACTTC. Its translation: CASSPPSGGQETQYF. This sequence joins TRBV18 and TRBJ2-5; 9 nucleotides align to TRBD2. J gave up 1 base and V 0 bases, and 0 bases lay outside the gene matches. The CDR3 loop spans 15 amino acids. Germline-derived CDR1 and CDR2 are KGHSH and LQKENI.

CDR3 protein: CASSLASGWADTQYF. CDR3 in DNA: TGCGCCAGCAGCTTGGCCTCGGGCTGGGCAGATACGCAGTATTTT. The chain links TRBV5-1 to TRBJ2-3; no firm D call. This CDR3 has 15 residues. Germline V gives CDR1 SGHRS, CDR2 YFSETQ. Trimming stripped 0 bases from V and 4 bases from J, with 12 bases between. Drawing the rest from reference TRBV5-1 and TRBJ2-3, the complete variable domain is KAGVTQTPRYLIKTRGQQVTLSCSPISGHRSVSWYQQTPGQGLQFLFEYFSETQRNKGNFPGRFSGRQFSNSRSEMNVSTLELGDSALYLCASSLASGWADTQYFGPGTRLTVL.

The sample holds one count of this clone. The chain combines TRBV11-2 with TRBJ1-4, with TRBD1 identical over 10 bases. Trimming cost V 5 bases and J 7 bases; bases outside gene matches: 16. CDR1 is SGHAT, CDR2 FQNNGV, per germline. The CDR3 is made up of 18 amino acids. The CDR3 sequence: CASSPLRQGARIGEKLFF. CDR3 DNA sequence: TGTGCCAGCAGCCCTCTTCGACAGGGGGCCCGCATTGGTGAAAAACTGTTTTTT.

This chain uses TRBV9 with TRBJ1-3; D gene unclear. The germline gives CDR1 SGDLS, CDR2 YYNGEE. V was trimmed by 4 bases and J by 0 bases, leaving 14 bases between them. CDR3 size: 16 residues. For the CDR3, the DNA is TGTGCCAGCAGCCCCCGGGTTGGGAGCTCTGGAAACACCATATATTTT. Translating gives CASSPRVGSSGNTIYF.